The 21 T cell receptor beta chains below come from one sample, sequenced in a study of blood T cell repertoires in COVID-19. Clones were read by immunoSEQ multiplex PCR, and TCRdb kept only the in-frame ones, dropping some. Among some 130,000 clones, around 89% were seen once, and the ten largest hold about 4.1%. Sequenced: peripheral blood. The source is a man aged 55 to 70 with COVID-19, enrolled during active disease.

This chain uses TRBV9 with TRBJ1-3; 10 bases match TRBD1. Germline V gene sequence: CDR1 SGDLS, CDR2 YYNGEE. This CDR3 is built from 16 residues. With V trimmed by 4 bases and J by 3 bases, 7 bases remained unmatched. CDR3 region: CASSSRTGGGGNTIYF. CDR3 DNA: TGTGCCAGCAGCTCCCGGACAGGGGGTGGTGGAAACACCATATATTTT.

This sequence joins TRBV19 and TRBJ2-7, with 10 bases that match TRBD1. The germline gives CDR1 LNHDA, CDR2 SQIVND (reference sequence). Unmatched junction bases numbered 1, after V lost 6 bases and J lost 2 bases. This CDR3 has 13 residues. CDR3 in amino acids: CASRDRGTYEQYF. The CDR3 DNA reads TGTGCCAGTAGGGACAGGGGGACCTACGAGCAGTACTTC. The full variable domain, its missing parts supplied by reference TRBV19 and TRBJ2-7, is DGGITQSPKYLFRKEGQNVTLSCEQNLNHDAMYWYRQDPGQGLRLIYYSQIVNDFQKGDIAEGYSVSREKKESFPLTVTSAQKNPTAFYLCASRDRGTYEQYFGPGTRLTVT.

V is TRBV18 and J is TRBJ1-4; D perhaps matches TRBD1 (5 bases). The CDR3 runs to 15 residues. The germline CDR1 and CDR2 sequences are KGHSH and LQKENI. Trimming left V 2 bases short and J 7 bases short, with 14 bases between. The CDR3 coding sequence is TGTGCCAGCTCACCAACCCGGACAAAGGGTGAAAAACTGTTTTTT. This codes for CASSPTRTKGEKLFF.

This clone was counted once. The chain is built from TRBV12-3 or TRBV12-4 and TRBJ2-5; D remains ambiguous. The CDR3 runs 13 residues. The V gene lost 3 bases and the J gene lost 1 base, with 6 bases spanning the gap. In DNA, the CDR3 is TGTGCCAGCAGTTTTTCCAGCCAAGAGACCCAGTACTTC. Its translation is CASSFSSQETQYF.

The gene calls are TRBV9 and TRBJ1-2; D not resolved. CDR3 length: 13 residues. Per the germline V gene, CDR1 is SGDLS and CDR2 is YYNGEE. Between the trimmed V and J ends, which lost 5 bases and 2 bases, there was a span of 10 bases. This CDR3 reads CASSEGTNYGYTF. As DNA, the CDR3 is TGTGCCAGCAGTGAGGGCACGAACTATGGCTACACCTTC.

The chain links TRBV21-1 to TRBJ1-1. TRBV21-1 is a pseudogene segment. The CDR3 runs to 13 residues. The CDR3 DNA sequence: TGTGCCAGCAGCCCGGGGGATCATCTCTGGGCTTTCTTT. Encoded protein: CASSPGDHLWAFF.

The chain is built from TRBV28 and TRBJ1-4; 7 bases match TRBD1. The CDR3 is 17 residues long. In germline, CDR1 is MDHEN, CDR2 SYDVKM. V gave up 5 bases and J gave up 11 bases; unmatched junction bases: 20. The CDR3 here is CASSRSLGTVLGEKLFF. In nucleotides, the CDR3 is TGTGCCAGCAGTCGGTCGCTCGGGACAGTGTTGGGGGAGAAACTGTTTTTT.

The chain links TRBV7-9 to TRBJ2-7, with D unclear. Germline values: CDR1 SEHNR, CDR2 FQNEAQ (reference sequence). V dropped 3 bases and J dropped 6 bases, with 15 bases sitting between them. The length of the CDR3 is 14 residues. CDR3 bases: TGTGCCAGCAGCTTGGCTCAATCCCCTCGCGAGCAGTACTTC. Encoded protein: CASSLAQSPREQYF.

The V and J genes are TRBV18 and TRBJ1-4; D gene ambiguous. This CDR3 is built from 18 residues. Between the trimmed V and J ends, which lost 5 bases and 0 bases, there was a span of 19 bases. The V gene's germline CDR1 is KGHSH and CDR2 LQKENI. CDR3 residues: CASSIPSGGVATNEKLFF. The DNA for the CDR3 is TGTGCCAGCTCAATTCCTTCAGGCGGGGTTGCAACTAATGAAAAACTGTTTTTT.

CDR3 nucleotides: TGCGCCAGCAGCCAAGATTCGAACTGGGAGCAGTACTTC. The encoded protein is CASSQDSNWEQYF. V is TRBV4-1 and J is TRBJ2-7, with D hard to call. Germline CDR1 reads MGHRA; CDR2 reads YSYEKL. Deletions cut 0 bases from V and 7 bases from J, with 10 bases between. CDR3 size: 13 residues.

This chain connects TRBV20-1 to TRBJ1-4; D ambiguous. The germline V gene has CDR1 DFQATT and CDR2 SNEGSKA (reference sequence). The CDR3 has 11 residues. Deletions cut 1 base from V and 6 bases from J, with 3 bases between. Here the CDR3 DNA reads TGCAGTGCTAGAGCGGATGAAAAACTGTTTTTT. This translates into CSARADEKLFF.

V gene TRBV2 combines with J gene TRBJ1-2, with D perhaps matching TRBD1 (5 bases). The V gene's germline CDR1 is SNHLY and CDR2 FYNNEI. The V and J ends lost 4 bases and 0 bases respectively, with 6 bases between them. The CDR3 extends over 13 amino acids. The DNA of the CDR3 is TGTGCCAGCAGTGTCAGGGCTAACTATGGCTACACCTTC. Translated: CASSVRANYGYTF.

V and J are TRBV5-4 and TRBJ2-1; TRBD1 agrees at 8 bases. J was trimmed by 0 bases and V by 5 bases; bases with no gene match: 4. Germline V CDR1 and CDR2: SGHNT, YYREEE (reference sequence). The CDR3 sequence is 15 residues long. This chain's CDR3 is CASSLDRGSYNEQFF. The DNA of the CDR3 is TGTGCCAGCAGTTTAGACAGGGGCTCCTACAATGAGCAGTTCTTC.

The gene calls are TRBV6-4 and TRBJ2-4; 7 bases match TRBD1. The CDR3 runs 14 residues. Germline CDR1 reads MRHNA; CDR2 reads SNTAGT. With 3 bases clipped from V and 6 bases from J, the junction kept 5 bases outside the gene matches. The CDR3, as DNA: TGTGCCAGCAGTGAATCGAGGGGGCGAAACATTCAGTACTTC. Protein product: CASSESRGRNIQYF.

The rearrangement uses TRBV13 and TRBJ2-7; 8 bases fit TRBD2. The germline V gene has CDR1 PRHDT and CDR2 FYEKMQ (reference sequence). This CDR3 comprises 14 residues. Trimming cost V 5 bases and J 0 bases; bases outside gene matches: 3. The CDR3 reads CASSLREGSYEQYF. DNA of the CDR3: TGTGCCAGCAGCCTTCGGGAGGGCTCCTACGAGCAGTACTTC.

The V gene is TRBV5-4, the J gene TRBJ2-2; D perhaps matches TRBD1 (5 bases). The length of the CDR3 is 15 residues. Between the trimmed V and J ends, which lost 4 bases and 5 bases, there was a span of 15 bases. In germline, CDR1 is SGHNT, CDR2 YYREEE (reference sequence). The CDR3 DNA sequence: TGTGCCAGCAGCCTTCAGGGAAATCCTACCGGGGAGCTGTTTTTT. Translating it yields CASSLQGNPTGELFF.

The genes are TRBV21-1 and TRBJ2-4; whether TRBD2, the table's D call, matches the DNA was not checked. TRBV21-1 is noted as a pseudogene. The CDR3 length is 15 residues. CDR3 loop: CASTTKRGGGYIQYF. CDR3 nucleotides: TGTGCCAGCACAACCAAGCGGGGGGGCGGGTACATTCAGTACTTC.

The rearrangement uses TRBV12-3 or TRBV12-4 and TRBJ1-2; the D gene is possibly TRBD1 (5 bases). V was trimmed by 3 bases and J by 5 bases, leaving 10 bases between them. This CDR3 contains 13 residues. The CDR3 DNA follows: TGTGCCAGCAGTTTTGACAGACTTTATGGCTACACCTTC. Protein sequence: CASSFDRLYGYTF.

This rearrangement joins TRBV12-3 or TRBV12-4 to TRBJ2-7, with 9 bases that match TRBD1. CDR3 size: 13 residues. Germline trimming cut 7 bases from V and 2 bases from J; bases unmatched to any gene: 3. The chain's CDR3 is CASKGQGAYEQYF. CDR3 nucleotide sequence: TGTGCCAGCAAGGGACAGGGCGCCTACGAGCAGTACTTC.

The chain uses TRBV5-1 and TRBJ2-2, with a possible D match to TRBD1 (5 bases). Germline lookup yields CDR1 SGHRS and CDR2 YFSETQ. Trimming stripped 1 base from V and 1 base from J, with 8 bases between. The CDR3 extends over 15 amino acids. The CDR3 DNA follows: TGCGCCAGCAGCTTGATAGGACAGAACACCGGGGAGCTGTTTTTT. This translates into CASSLIGQNTGELFF.

The chain combines TRBV4-3 with TRBJ1-2; no clear D gene. This CDR3 comprises 16 residues. Germline CDR1 and CDR2: LGHNA and YSLEER. The V gene lost 0 bases and the J gene lost 0 bases, with 11 bases spanning the gap. The CDR3 protein is CASSQDLRGANYGYTF. DNA for the CDR3: TGCGCCAGCAGCCAAGATTTACGGGGAGCTAACTATGGCTACACCTTC.